Below, 18 T cell receptor beta chains from the same sample are listed, as sequenced in a study of blood T cell repertoires in COVID-19. The protocol was immunoSEQ multiplex PCR, while the TCRdb copy is restricted to in-frame clones and leaves out a portion. The sample carries some 150,000 clones, around 75% recorded once. The sequenced sample was peripheral blood. The receptors were gathered from a woman aged 70 to 79 with COVID-19, enrolled during active disease.

The table lists this clone with a count of one. The chain employs TRBV19 and TRBJ1-5, with 11 bases matching TRBD1. CDR3 size: 15 residues. Germline trimming cut 10 bases from V and 2 bases from J; bases unmatched to any gene: 7. Germline loops: CDR1 LNHDA, CDR2 SQIVND (reference sequence). The CDR3 DNA follows: TGTGCCACCTCCGGGACAGGGGGTGGCAATCAGCCCCAGCATTTT. This codes for CATSGTGGGNQPQHF.

The chain joins TRBV4-1 to TRBJ2-3; TRBD2 matches 11 bases. V shed 0 bases, J shed 2 bases, and the junction held 7 bases outside the gene matches. Per the germline V gene, CDR1 is MGHRA and CDR2 is YSYEKL. This CDR3 is built from 18 residues. CDR3 protein: CASSQELAGASYTDTQYF. The CDR3 nucleotides read TGCGCCAGCAGCCAAGAACTAGCGGGGGCCTCTTACACAGATACGCAGTATTTT.

To note about this clone: Other DNA sequences of this sample code for an identical CDR3. The chain employs TRBV7-9 and TRBJ2-3, with D maybe TRBD1 (6 bases). V lost 3 bases and J lost 0, with 7 bases in between. CDR3 length: 14 amino acids. CDR1 is SEHNR and CDR2 is FQNEAQ in the germline V gene (reference sequence). The CDR3 here is CASSLGASTDTQYF. CDR3 nucleotides: TGTGCCAGCAGCTTGGGGGCTAGCACAGATACGCAGTATTTT.

The J gene is TRBJ1-1, the V gene TRBV30, with 8 positions matching TRBD1. Germline lookup yields CDR1 GTSNPN and CDR2 SVGIG (reference sequence). Trimming took 4 bases from V and 1 from J; bases not matched to a gene: 5. CDR3 size: 14 residues. In nucleotides, the CDR3 is TGTGCCTGGACCTATGACAGGGGGAACACTGAAGCTTTCTTT. It codes for CAWTYDRGNTEAFF.

This clone was recorded only once. The rearrangement links TRBV29-1 to TRBJ2-3; no clear D gene. Trimming removed 6 bases from V and 1 base from J, with 11 bases in between. This CDR3 contains 13 residues. The germline V gene encodes CDR1 SQVTM and CDR2 ANQGSEA. The CDR3 here is CSVPLFGTDTQYF. In DNA, the CDR3 is TGCAGCGTCCCCCTCTTCGGCACAGATACGCAGTATTTT.

The V call is TRBV7-9, the J call TRBJ1-4; D not certain. CDR1 and CDR2 from the germline V gene are SEHNR and FQNEAQ (reference sequence). The CDR3 is 13 amino acids. Trimming removed 2 bases from V and 8 bases from J, with 9 bases in between. The CDR3 DNA is TGTGCCAGCAGCTTACCCGGTCCGGAAAAACTGTTTTTT. Residues: CASSLPGPEKLFF. Variable domain in full (rest from reference TRBV7-9 and TRBJ1-4): DTGVSQNPRHKITKRGQNVTFRCDPISEHNRLYWYRQTLGQGPEFLTYFQNEAQLEKSRLLSDRFSAERPKGSFSTLEIQRTEQGDSAMYLCASSLPGPEKLFFGSGTQLSVL.

This clone was seen only once. This sequence joins TRBV6-1 and TRBJ1-3; D remains unclear. CDR3 length: 16 residues. V was clipped by 4 bases and J by 1 base, with 14 bases between them. Germline CDR1 is MNHNS and CDR2 is SASEGT. The chain's CDR3 is CASSVETHGSGNTIYF. The CDR3 DNA is TGTGCCAGCAGTGTGGAGACCCACGGGTCTGGAAACACCATATATTTT.

The chain is built from TRBV27 and TRBJ1-2; unclear D gene. V was cut by 5 bases and J by 0 bases, with 22 bases left in between. This CDR3 has 18 residues. The germline V gene encodes CDR1 MNHEY and CDR2 SMNVEV (reference sequence). DNA for the CDR3: TGTGCCAGCAGTAGATCTTGGGCAGAGATTGCCTCTAACTATGGCTACACCTTC. Translating it yields CASSRSWAEIASNYGYTF.

The genes are TRBV28 and TRBJ2-3; no reliable D call. The CDR3 is 13 residues long. V was trimmed by 2 bases and J by 7 bases, leaving 10 bases between them. From germline, CDR1 is MDHEN and CDR2 SYDVKM. The CDR3 nucleotides read TGTGCCAGCAGTTTAATAGGCGGTTATACGCAGTATTTT. Translated, it gives CASSLIGGYTQYF.

The rearrangement links TRBV2 to TRBJ1-5; D call uncertain. Germline V gene lookup returns CDR1 SNHLY and CDR2 FYNNEI. This CDR3 is 14 amino acids long. The germline V and J ends were trimmed by 6 bases and 6 bases, with 15 bases remaining between them. As DNA, the CDR3 is TGTGCCAGCAGGGGTCAGGACGAGGGTCAGCCCCAGCATTTT. Translating gives CASRGQDEGQPQHF.

The rearrangement links TRBV6-5 to TRBJ1-4; 10 bases line up with TRBD1. CDR3 length equals 14 residues. The V and J ends lost 6 bases and 7 bases, in that order; junction bases with no gene match: 5. Germline loops: CDR1 MNHEY, CDR2 SVGAGI. CDR3 in amino acids: CASRPGQGTEKLFF. The CDR3 DNA follows: TGTGCCAGCAGACCGGGACAGGGGACTGAAAAACTGTTTTTT.

This clone was counted a few times. The chain uses TRBV28 and TRBJ1-2; D call uncertain. V lost 5 bases and J lost 7, with 8 bases in between. CDR3 size: 11 residues. Per the germline V gene, CDR1 is MDHEN and CDR2 is SYDVKM. The DNA for the CDR3 is TGTGCCAGCAGTAGAGGGTCTGGCTACACCTTC. It translates to CASSRGSGYTF.

This clone was recorded at least ten times. The chain couples TRBV11-2 to TRBJ2-3, with D perhaps matching TRBD2 (6 bases). Germline assignment: CDR1 SGHAT and CDR2 FQNNGV. V lost 1 base and J 1 base, leaving 18 bases between the germline ends. The length of the CDR3 is 18 residues. The CDR3 bases are TGTGCCAGCAGCTTAGGTAGAGGGGCGGGGTACGGCACAGATACGCAGTATTTT. It translates to CASSLGRGAGYGTDTQYF.

V usage is TRBV24-1 and J usage is TRBJ1-1, with D hard to call. Trimming pared 2 bases from V and 8 bases from J, leaving 5 bases between. The CDR3 runs 11 residues. Germline values: CDR1 KGHDR, CDR2 SFDVKD. CDR3 sequence reads: CATSDSREAFF. DNA of the CDR3: TGTGCCACCAGTGATTCTAGAGAAGCTTTCTTT.

Notes on this clone: One end of the junction does not line up with germline, which may come from a read error. This chain connects TRBV5-1 to TRBJ1-1; unclear D gene. Germline V gene sequence: CDR1 SGHRS, CDR2 YFSETQ. There are 15 residues in the CDR3. The CDR3 spells CASSPGLELNTEAFF. As DNA, the CDR3 is TGCGCCAGCAGCCCCGGACTGGAGCTGAATACTGAAGCTTTCTTT.

The chain is built from TRBV3-1 (or the pseudogene TRBV3-2) and TRBJ1-6; 8 bases agree with TRBD1. The ends lost 4 bases at V and 10 bases at J; junction bases unmatched: 9. In germline, CDR1 is LGHDT, CDR2 YNNKEL (reference sequence). This CDR3 is 15 amino acids long. The CDR3 nucleotides read TGTGCCAGCAGCCGGGGACGGACAGGGTCCTCACCCCTCCACTTT. Protein product: CASSRGRTGSSPLHF.

The chain has TRBV28 and TRBJ2-4, with D possibly matching TRBD1 (6 bases). Deletions cut 2 bases from V and 6 bases from J, with 11 bases between. This CDR3 is built from 14 residues. CDR1 and CDR2 from the germline V gene are MDHEN and SYDVKM. CDR3 residues: CASSLPQGINIQYF. CDR3 DNA sequence: TGTGCCAGCAGTTTACCACAGGGAATAAACATTCAGTACTTC.

V is TRBV18 and J is TRBJ2-3; 10 bases are a match to TRBD2. The CDR3 is 13 residues long. Germline V lookup: CDR1 KGHSH, CDR2 LQKENI. V lost 3 bases, J lost 6 bases, and 0 bases stayed unmatched. CDR3 in amino acids: CASSPTSGDTQYF. The CDR3 nucleotides read TGTGCCAGCTCACCGACTAGCGGGGATACGCAGTATTTT. The full variable domain, its missing parts supplied by reference TRBV18 and TRBJ2-3, is NAGVMQNPRHLVRRRGQEARLRCSPMKGHSHVYWYRQLPEEGLKFMVYLQKENIIDESGMPKERFSAEFPKEGPSILRIQQVVRGDSAAYFCASSPTSGDTQYFGPGTRLTVL.